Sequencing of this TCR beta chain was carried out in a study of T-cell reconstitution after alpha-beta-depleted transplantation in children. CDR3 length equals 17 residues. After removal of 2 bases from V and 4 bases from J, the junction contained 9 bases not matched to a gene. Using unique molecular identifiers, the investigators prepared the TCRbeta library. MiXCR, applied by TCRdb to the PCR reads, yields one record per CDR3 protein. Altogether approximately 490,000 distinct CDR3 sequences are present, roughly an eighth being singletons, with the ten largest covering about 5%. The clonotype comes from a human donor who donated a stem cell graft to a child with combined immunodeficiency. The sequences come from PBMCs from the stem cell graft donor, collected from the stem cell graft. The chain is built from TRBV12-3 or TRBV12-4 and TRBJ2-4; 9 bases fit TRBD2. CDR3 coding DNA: TGTGCCAGCAGTTTAATTAGCGGGAGTGGTGAGAAAAACATTCAGTACTTC. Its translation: CASSLISGSGEKNIQYF.